These 28 T cell receptor beta chains were sequenced from one sample in a study of blood T cells in healthy people across ages. The second PCR ran about 6 to 11 cycles with a sample-barcoded 5' primer and J-beta primers. TCRdb re-analysed the 5' RACE reads in MiXCR, keeping a single row per CDR3 protein. The table has some 1.4 million distinct CDR3 sequences, around two fifths seen once. Sequences were obtained from blood. Receptors originate from a woman younger than 35 in good health.

This clonotype was seen a few times. This rearrangement joins TRBV2 to TRBJ2-7, with 14 bases identical to TRBD2. Germline V lookup: CDR1 SNHLY, CDR2 FYNNEI. CDR3 length: 16 residues. The V segment lost 8 bases and the J segment 4 bases; nucleotides outside the gene matches: 10. CDR3 DNA sequence: TGTGCCAGCTTGACCGAGACTAGCGGGAGGGCGTACGAGCAGTACTTC. The encoded protein is CASLTETSGRAYEQYF.

This clonotype was seen only a few times. This chain links TRBV10-3 with TRBJ2-3, with a weak D call TRBD1 (6 bases). Trimming left V 0 bases short and J 4 bases short, with 17 bases between. Looked up from germline, CDR1 is ENHRY and CDR2 is SYGVKD. This CDR3 has 17 amino acids. CDR3 in DNA: TGTGCCATCAGTGAGTCGGCAGGGGTTATCCTCCCAGATACGCAGTATTTT. Amino acid sequence: CAISESAGVILPDTQYF.

Only one count was recorded for this clonotype. The chain joins TRBV27 to TRBJ2-3; TRBD2 might be the D (7 bases). The CDR3 has 15 residues. Germline assignment: CDR1 MNHEY and CDR2 SMNVEV (reference sequence). Trimming shortened V by 6 bases and J by 5 bases, and 18 bases separated the two germline ends. CDR3 sequence: CASSIGGGRGDTQYF. DNA for the CDR3: TGTGCCAGCAGCATAGGGGGGGGGAGAGGAGATACGCAGTATTTT.

The chain combines TRBV7-3 with TRBJ1-1; D call uncertain. V lost 0 bases, J lost 3 bases, and 2 bases lay in between. The CDR3 has 12 amino acids. Per germline, CDR1 SGHTA and CDR2 FQGTGA. The CDR3 spells CASSLTHTEAFF. Here the CDR3 DNA reads TGTGCCAGCAGCTTAACACACACTGAAGCTTTCTTT.

The chain has TRBV20-1 and TRBJ2-1, with D perhaps TRBD2 (6 bases). CDR3 length: 10 residues. V lost 6 bases to trimming and J lost 9 bases, with 9 bases between them. CDR1 is DFQATT and CDR2 is SNEGSKA in the germline V gene (reference sequence). CDR3 loop: CSALGGEQFF. CDR3 nucleotide sequence: TGCAGTGCCTTGGGAGGTGAGCAGTTCTTC.

A few counts support this clonotype. The V gene is TRBV20-1, the J gene TRBJ2-3; unclear D gene. Trimming cost V 5 bases and J 2 bases, with 20 bases left between them. Per the germline V gene, CDR1 is DFQATT and CDR2 is SNEGSKA (reference sequence). The CDR3 length is 16 residues. The CDR3 nucleotides are TGCAGTGCTCCCACCCGACTCCTCTCCACCACAGATACGCAGTATTTT. Protein product: CSAPTRLLSTTDTQYF.

This clonotype appeared a few times. The chain is built from TRBV25-1 and TRBJ1-1; D gene uncertain. V dropped 0 bases and J dropped 3 bases, with 11 bases sitting between them. The germline V gene has CDR1 MGHDK and CDR2 SYGVNS. The CDR3 is 15 amino acids. CDR3 loop: CASSEYEGFYTEAFF. For the CDR3, the DNA is TGTGCCAGCAGTGAATATGAGGGTTTCTACACTGAAGCTTTCTTT.

The chain carries TRBV10-3 and TRBJ1-1; tentative D call: TRBD1 (6 bases). The V end lost 10 bases, the J end lost 5 bases, and 17 bases lay between the germline ends. This CDR3 spans 13 amino acids. Germline V CDR1 and CDR2: ENHRY, SYGVKD. The CDR3 nucleotides read TGTGCCACCCTTTCGGGAGGGGGGACTGAAGCTTTCTTT. It codes for CATLSGGGTEAFF.

This clonotype was counted between two and nine times. The chain employs TRBV20-1 and TRBJ2-1, with D perhaps TRBD1 (6 bases). The germline V and J ends were trimmed by 7 bases and 9 bases, with 16 bases remaining between them. The length of the CDR3 is 12 residues. CDR1 is DFQATT and CDR2 is SNEGSKA in the germline V gene (reference sequence). The CDR3 loop is CSVRPGVGEQFF. The CDR3 DNA follows: TGCAGTGTTAGGCCAGGGGTGGGTGAGCAGTTCTTC.

This chain uses TRBV7-2 with TRBJ2-1, with D perhaps matching TRBD2 (6 bases). Trimming stripped 3 bases from V and 3 bases from J, with 12 bases between. Germline V gene sequence: CDR1 SGHTA, CDR2 FQGNSA. The CDR3 totals 15 residues. The CDR3 loop reads CASSFQGGIYNEQFF. DNA for the CDR3: TGTGCCAGCAGCTTCCAGGGCGGGATCTACAATGAGCAGTTCTTC.

In its sample, this clonotype was seen a few times. The chain uses TRBV20-1 and TRBJ1-2; TRBD1 is a possible D gene (6 bases). V lost 3 bases, J lost 4 bases, and 12 bases lay in between. Germline V lookup: CDR1 DFQATT, CDR2 SNEGSKA (reference sequence). The CDR3 loop spans 13 amino acids. In DNA form, the CDR3 reads TGCAGTGCTAGTGGGGGCGGCCTCTATGGCTACACCTTC. As protein: CSASGGGLYGYTF.

CDR3 amino acids: CASNGALNSPLHF. DNA of the CDR3: TGTGCCAGCAATGGCGCGCTCAATTCACCCCTCCACTTT. The V gene is TRBV7-9, the J gene TRBJ1-6; D is undetermined. V was shortened by 7 bases and J by 7 bases, with 11 bases between the two germline ends. The germline V gene has CDR1 SEHNR and CDR2 FQNEAQ (reference sequence). CDR3 length equals 13 residues.

The genes are TRBV7-3 and TRBJ1-5; no reliable D call. The germline CDR1 and CDR2 sequences are SGHTA and FQGTGA. The CDR3 is made up of 18 amino acids. V lost 3 bases to trimming and J lost 2 bases, with 20 bases between them. CDR3 amino acids: CASSFPNLKRRGNQPQHF. CDR3 coding DNA: TGTGCCAGCAGCTTCCCTAACTTGAAGAGGAGAGGCAATCAGCCCCAGCATTTT.

The CDR3 nucleotides are TGCGCCAGCAGCCACGAGGGTAGCGGGAGTACCCATGAGCAGTTCTTC. It is translated as CASSHEGSGSTHEQFF. The chain uses TRBV4-1 and TRBJ2-1; 9 positions agree with TRBD2. The CDR3 spans 16 residues. Germline values: CDR1 MGHRA, CDR2 YSYEKL. V lost 3 bases to trimming and J lost 8 bases; unmatched junction nucleotides: 11.

This clonotype was found a few times. The V gene is TRBV7-2, the J gene TRBJ2-3; TRBD1 matches at 8 bases. Trimming removed 6 bases from V and 10 bases from J; junction bases left unmatched: 6. The germline CDR1 and CDR2 sequences are SGHTA and FQGNSA. This CDR3 has 12 amino acids. The CDR3, as DNA: TGTGCCAGCAGAGCTACAGGGGGAGCGCAGTATTTT. Its translation is CASRATGGAQYF.

This clonotype was counted a few times. V and J are TRBV5-6 and TRBJ2-1, with 8 positions matching TRBD2. J was trimmed by 4 bases and V by 3 bases; bases with no gene match: 9. Germline V lookup: CDR1 SGHDT, CDR2 YYEEEE. This CDR3 contains 16 residues. For the CDR3, the DNA is TGTGCCAGCAGCTCCCCCACGGGACTAGGTTACAATGAGCAGTTCTTC. Protein sequence: CASSSPTGLGYNEQFF.

This clonotype showed up many times. The rearrangement joins TRBV27 to TRBJ2-2; 7 positions match TRBD2. The length of the CDR3 is 16 residues. Germline V gives CDR1 MNHEY, CDR2 SMNVEV (reference sequence). Trimming took 3 bases from V and 5 from J; bases not matched to a gene: 9. The CDR3 is CASSFSAGVYTGELFF. Written as DNA, the CDR3 is TGTGCCAGCAGTTTTTCCGCGGGAGTATATACCGGGGAGCTGTTTTTT.

CDR3 DNA sequence: TGTGCCAGCAGTTCACCCAGGGCTACTAATGAAAAACTGTTTTTT. This gives the protein CASSSPRATNEKLFF. The genes are TRBV6-6 and TRBJ1-4; weak D call: TRBD1 (5 bases). This CDR3 is built from 15 residues. Germline CDR1 MNHNY, CDR2 SVGAGI (reference sequence). With 4 bases removed from V and 2 bases from J, the gap between germline ends came to 11 bases.

This clonotype came up a few times. The rearrangement links TRBV7-6 to TRBJ2-3, with TRBD2 matching over 10 bases. Per the germline V gene, CDR1 is SGHVS and CDR2 is FNYEAQ. V lost 2 bases to trimming and J lost 3 bases; unmatched junction nucleotides: 8. The CDR3 spans 17 residues. In nucleotides, the CDR3 is TGTGCCAGCAGCTTAAGGGTAGGACTAGCGGAAACAGATACGCAGTATTTT. The encoded protein is CASSLRVGLAETDTQYF. The whole variable domain, remainder taken from reference TRBV7-6 and TRBJ2-3, is GAGVSQSPRYKVTKRGQDVALRCDPISGHVSLYWYRQALGQGPEFLTYFNYEAQQDKSGLPNDRFSAERPEGSISTLTIQRTEQRDSAMYRCASSLRVGLAETDTQYFGPGTRLTVL.

On this clonotype itself: A read error may produce the germline difference seen at one junction end. The rearrangement joins TRBV7-9 to TRBJ2-6; 8 positions agree with TRBD1. Germline CDR1 SEHNR, CDR2 FQNEAQ (reference sequence). CDR3 size: 18 residues. The CDR3 region is CVSSPGGGYTSGANVLTF. In DNA, the CDR3 is TGTGTCAGCAGCCCAGGGGGCGGTTATACCTCTGGGGCCAACGTCCTGACTTTC.

The chain carries TRBV10-3 and TRBJ1-1, with D possibly being TRBD1 (5 bases). Trimming left V 3 bases short and J 7 bases short, with 18 bases between. Germline V CDR1 and CDR2: ENHRY, SYGVKD. The CDR3 totals 15 residues. Here the CDR3 DNA reads TGTGCCATCAGTGACAGGGTAGGAGGTCCCAGTGAAGCTTTCTTT. It translates to CAISDRVGGPSEAFF.

This clonotype appeared a few times. CDR3 in DNA: TGTGCCAGCAGTAAAACGGGACAGCCTATCTCTGGGGCCAACGTCCTGACTTTC. This sequence encodes CASSKTGQPISGANVLTF. V and J are TRBV2 and TRBJ2-6, with 7 bases lining up with TRBD1. The CDR3 extends over 18 amino acids. V lost 5 bases to trimming and J lost 0 bases; unmatched junction nucleotides: 10. CDR1 and CDR2 from the germline V gene are SNHLY and FYNNEI.

The rearrangement links TRBV5-1 to TRBJ2-5, with 12 bases lining up with TRBD1. Gene TRBJ2-7 matches the end of the DNA better, so the J call may be wrong. The CDR3 covers 16 residues. Per the germline V gene, CDR1 is SGHRS and CDR2 is YFSETQ. This CDR3 is CASSLGGTGGLYEQYF. CDR3 sequence (DNA): TGCGCCAGCAGCTTGGGAGGGACAGGGGGCCTCTACGAGCAGTACTTC.

This chain uses TRBV2 with TRBJ2-3; TRBD2 matches at 7 bases. In germline, CDR1 is SNHLY, CDR2 FYNNEI. V was pared by 4 bases and J by 0 bases, with 4 bases of the junction left unmatched. The CDR3 length is 15 residues. The CDR3 region has the DNA TGTGCCAGCAGTGGGACTAGTTTAAGCACAGATACGCAGTATTTT. Translation gives CASSGTSLSTDTQYF.

Many counts were recorded for this clonotype. V is TRBV4-1 and J is TRBJ2-7; D is unclear. The CDR3 has 12 residues. Germline loops: CDR1 MGHRA, CDR2 YSYEKL. The germline V and J ends were trimmed by 0 bases and 3 bases, with 3 bases remaining between them. CDR3 bases: TGCGCCAGCAGCCAAGAAGGCTACGAGCAGTACTTC. It codes for CASSQEGYEQYF.

The chain recombines TRBV28 with TRBJ2-3; 7 bases are shared with TRBD2. The ends lost 4 bases at V and 5 bases at J; junction bases unmatched: 15. This CDR3 has 17 residues. CDR1 MDHEN and CDR2 SYDVKM come from the germline V gene. This CDR3 is CASSSYVGSGSGDTQYF. The CDR3 coding sequence is TGTGCCAGCAGTTCCTATGTGGGTAGCGGGTCAGGAGATACGCAGTATTTT. Full variable domain (remainder filled in from reference TRBV28 and TRBJ2-3): DVKVTQSSRYLVKRTGEKVFLECVQDMDHENMFWYRQDPGLGLRLIYFSYDVKMKEKGDIPEGYSVSREKKERFSLILESASTNQTSMYLCASSSYVGSGSGDTQYFGPGTRLTVL.

V and J are TRBV6-5 and TRBJ2-5; 7 bases line up with TRBD1. The DNA end lines up better with TRBJ2-7; the J call may be wrong. This CDR3 is 13 amino acids long. The germline CDR1 and CDR2 sequences are MNHEY and SVGAGI. CDR3 region: CASRSDRFYEQYF. CDR3 in DNA: TGTGCCAGCAGATCGGACAGGTTCTACGAGCAGTACTTC.

This clonotype was picked up many times. This rearrangement joins TRBV3-1 to TRBJ2-7; no clear D gene. This CDR3 is built from 12 residues. Germline CDR1 and CDR2: LGHDT and YNNKEL (reference sequence). V was shortened by 2 bases and J by 0 bases, with 2 bases between the two germline ends. The CDR3 coding sequence is TGTGCCAGCAGCCAAACCTCCTACGAGCAGTACTTC. It yields the protein CASSQTSYEQYF.